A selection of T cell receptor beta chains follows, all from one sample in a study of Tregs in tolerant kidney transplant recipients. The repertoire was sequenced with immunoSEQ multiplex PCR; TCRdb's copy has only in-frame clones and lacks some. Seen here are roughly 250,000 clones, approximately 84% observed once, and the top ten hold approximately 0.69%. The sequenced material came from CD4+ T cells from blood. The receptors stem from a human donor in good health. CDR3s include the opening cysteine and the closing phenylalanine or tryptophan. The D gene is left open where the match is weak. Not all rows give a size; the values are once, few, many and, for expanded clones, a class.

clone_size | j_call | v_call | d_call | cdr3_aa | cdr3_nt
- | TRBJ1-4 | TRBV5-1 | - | CASSPSGLDQKLFF | TGCGCCAGCAGCCCTAGCGGGTTGGATCAAAAACTGTTTTTT
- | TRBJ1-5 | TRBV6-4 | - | CASSQDGSNQPQHF | TGTGCCAGCAGTCAAGACGGCAGCAATCAGCCCCAGCATTTT
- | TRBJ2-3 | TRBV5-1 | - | CASSLAGGADTQYF | TGCGCCAGCAGCTTGGCGGGTGGCGCTGATACGCAGTATTTT
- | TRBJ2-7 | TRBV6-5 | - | CASSRNQGPSYEQYF | TGTGCCAGCAGCCGCAATCAAGGTCCCTCCTACGAGCAGTACTTC
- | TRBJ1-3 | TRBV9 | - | CASSVAWGGTGNTIYF | TGTGCCAGCAGCGTAGCTTGGGGCGGAACTGGAAACACCATATATTTT
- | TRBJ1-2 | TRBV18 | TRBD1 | CASSPTGRSYGYTF | TGTGCCAGCTCACCGACAGGGCGCTCCTATGGCTACACCTTC
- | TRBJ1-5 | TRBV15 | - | CATSRDRRNQPQHF | TGTGCCACCAGCAGAGATAGGCGCAATCAGCCCCAGCATTTT
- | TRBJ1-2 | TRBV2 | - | CASSSEGDYGYTF | TGTGCCAGCAGCTCCGAGGGGGACTATGGCTACACCTTC
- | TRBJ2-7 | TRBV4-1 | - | CASSQSIRERRTYEQYF | TGCGCCAGCAGCCAATCCATCCGGGAAAGGAGGACCTACGAGCAGTACTTC
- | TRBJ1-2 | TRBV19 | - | CASHPQGENYGYTF | TGTGCCAGTCATCCGCAGGGTGAGAACTATGGCTACACCTTC
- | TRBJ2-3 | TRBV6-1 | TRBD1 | CASSQRDRQPDTQYF | TGTGCCAGCAGTCAACGGGACAGGCAGCCAGATACGCAGTATTTT
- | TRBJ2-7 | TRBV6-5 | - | CASSKGGDEQYF | TGTGCCAGCAGTAAGGGTGGGGACGAGCAGTACTTC
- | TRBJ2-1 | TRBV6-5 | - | CASSLDSAPYNEQFF | TGTGCCAGCAGCCTTGACAGTGCCCCTTACAATGAGCAGTTCTTC
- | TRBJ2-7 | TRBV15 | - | CATSRNGQSDEQYF | TGTGCCACCAGCAGAAATGGGCAGTCGGACGAGCAGTACTTC
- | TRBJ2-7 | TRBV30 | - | CAWKGRGGYEQYF | TGTGCCTGGAAGGGCCGAGGGGGTTACGAGCAGTACTTC
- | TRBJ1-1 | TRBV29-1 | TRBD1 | CSVEGQGSSEAFF | TGCAGCGTTGAAGGACAGGGATCTTCTGAAGCTTTCTTT
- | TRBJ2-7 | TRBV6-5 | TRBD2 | CASSYVWGGYEQYF | TGTGCCAGCAGTTATGTTTGGGGGGGGTACGAGCAGTACTTC
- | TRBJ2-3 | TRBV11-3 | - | CASRSSDGTDTQYF | TGTGCCAGCAGATCTTCGGACGGCACAGATACGCAGTATTTT
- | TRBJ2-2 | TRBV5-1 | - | CASSPDRGAGELFF | TGCGCCAGCAGCCCCGACCGGGGCGCCGGGGAGCTGTTTTTT
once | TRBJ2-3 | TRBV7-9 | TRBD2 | CASSSRSGFLTDTQYF | TGTGCCAGCAGCTCACGTAGCGGGTTCCTCACAGATACGCAGTATTTT
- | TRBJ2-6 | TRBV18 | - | CASSPGAGANVLTF | TGTGCCAGCTCACCAGGGGCTGGGGCCAACGTCCTGACTTTC
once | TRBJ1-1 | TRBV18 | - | CASSPPPGARDTEAFF | TGTGCCAGCTCCCCGCCCCCGGGGGCTAGGGACACTGAAGCTTTCTTT
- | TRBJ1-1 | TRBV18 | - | CASSPTNRAEAFF | TGTGCCAGCTCACCGACTAACAGGGCCGAAGCTTTCTTT
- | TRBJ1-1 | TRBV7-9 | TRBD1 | CASSPTGQARNTEAFF | TGTGCCAGCAGCCCCACGGGACAGGCAAGGAACACTGAAGCTTTCTTT
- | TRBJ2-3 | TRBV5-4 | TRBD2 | CASSLGLAVSDTQYF | TGTGCCAGCAGCCTAGGACTAGCGGTTTCAGATACGCAGTATTTT
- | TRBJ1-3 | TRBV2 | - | CASSFSEGRSGNTIYF | TGTGCCAGCAGTTTCTCGGAGGGCCGCTCTGGAAACACCATATATTTT
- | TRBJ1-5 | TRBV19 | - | CASSIGGSQPQHF | TGTGCCAGTAGTATAGGAGGGTCTCAGCCCCAGCATTTT
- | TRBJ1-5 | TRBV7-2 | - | CASSLNAGGGQPQHF | TGTGCCAGCAGCTTAAACGCCGGAGGCGGTCAGCCCCAGCATTTT
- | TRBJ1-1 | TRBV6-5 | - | CASTYSRGTEAFF | TGTGCCAGCACTTACTCTCGGGGCACTGAAGCTTTCTTT
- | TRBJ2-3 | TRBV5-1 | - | CASSYRRTDTQYF | TGCGCCAGCAGCTATCGACGGACAGATACGCAGTATTTT
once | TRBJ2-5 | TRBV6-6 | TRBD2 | CASSRLRGGEVGTQYF | TGTGCCAGCAGTCGTTTGCGGGGGGGCGAGGTTGGGACCCAGTACTTC
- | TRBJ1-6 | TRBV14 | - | CASSQDPRSPLHF | TGTGCCAGCAGCCAAGATCCCCGTTCACCCCTCCACTTT